Listed here are 7 T cell receptor beta chains from one sample, sequenced in a study of T cell changes during pregnancy in multiple sclerosis. Sequenced by immunoSEQ multiplex PCR; TCRdb stores in-frame clones only, minus some. The sample carries thousands of clones, 70% to 85% recorded once. Sequences were derived from CD8+ T cells from peripheral blood mononuclear cells, sampled in the second trimester of pregnancy. Source of these receptors: a female donor in good health, enrolled as a control in a pregnancy study.

This clone was picked up one time. The chain combines TRBV7-9 with TRBJ1-6; the D gene is possibly TRBD1 (6 bases). The CDR3 totals 16 residues. Germline V gives CDR1 SEHNR, CDR2 FQNEAQ (reference sequence). Trimming shortened V by 9 bases and J by 6 bases, and 21 bases separated the two germline ends. The CDR3 sequence: CASKPPGTKVNSPLHF. CDR3 sequence (DNA): TGTGCCAGTAAACCTCCCGGGACAAAGGTTAATTCACCCCTCCACTTT.

This clone was seen only a few times. The chain carries TRBV5-6 and TRBJ1-4; TRBD1 agrees at 8 bases. CDR1 SGHDT and CDR2 YYEEEE come from the germline V gene. The J segment lost 8 bases and the V segment lost 0 bases, leaving 6 bases of the junction unmatched. The CDR3 has 15 residues. CDR3 coding DNA: TGTGCCAGCAGCTTGGGGACAGGGCCGGGGGAAAAACTGTTTTTT. It is translated as CASSLGTGPGEKLFF. Drawing the rest from reference TRBV5-6 and TRBJ1-4, the complete variable domain is DAGVTQSPTHLIKTRGQQVTLRCSPKSGHDTVSWYQQALGQGPQFIFQYYEEEERQRGNFPDRFSGHQFPNYSSELNVNALLLGDSALYLCASSLGTGPGEKLFFGSGTQLSVL.

The chain has TRBV4-1 and TRBJ2-1, with TRBD2 matching 8 bases. Unmatched junction bases numbered 14, after V lost 0 bases and J lost 7 bases. The CDR3 is 18 residues long. Germline V gene lookup returns CDR1 MGHRA and CDR2 YSYEKL. The CDR3 DNA follows: TGCGCCAGCAGCCAAGATATTGTCGGGAGGGCCGTGAGTAATGAGCAGTTCTTC. Its protein is CASSQDIVGRAVSNEQFF.

Only a few counts were recorded for this clone. V usage is TRBV5-6 and J usage is TRBJ2-1; D perhaps matches TRBD2 (6 bases). Trimming stripped 2 bases from V and 4 bases from J, with 13 bases between. CDR1 and CDR2 (germline): SGHDT, YYEEEE. The CDR3 consists of 15 residues. DNA of the CDR3: TGTGCCAGCAGCTTCTTCCGGGACTCTTACAATGAGCAGTTCTTC. Amino acid sequence: CASSFFRDSYNEQFF.

The chain links TRBV6-1 to TRBJ2-7; weak D call: TRBD1 (6 bases). The CDR3 runs to 15 residues. V dropped 4 bases and J dropped 0 bases, with 13 bases sitting between them. Germline assignment: CDR1 MNHNS and CDR2 SASEGT. DNA for the CDR3: TGTGCCAGCAGTGGGAGGCAGGACAGCTCCTACGAGCAGTACTTC. As protein: CASSGRQDSSYEQYF.

The gene calls are TRBV7-3 and TRBJ1-1; TRBD1 agrees at 8 bases. Trimming took 5 bases from V and 6 from J; bases not matched to a gene: 17. The CDR3 is made up of 17 amino acids. In germline, CDR1 is SGHTA, CDR2 FQGTGA. The DNA of the CDR3 is TGTGCCAGCAGCCCCAACTCCGGGACAGGATCGCTGGCTGAAGCTTTCTTT. Protein sequence: CASSPNSGTGSLAEAFF.

V gene TRBV13 combines with J gene TRBJ2-3; TRBD2 matches at 8 bases. Unmatched junction bases numbered 10, after V lost 3 bases and J lost 2 bases. The germline CDR1 and CDR2 sequences are PRHDT and FYEKMQ (reference sequence). The CDR3 consists of 17 residues. The CDR3, as DNA: TGTGCCAGCAGCTTGTTTTTCGGGCGGGGGGTCACAGATACGCAGTATTTT. Protein product: CASSLFFGRGVTDTQYF.